Listed below are T cell receptor beta chains from one sample, sequenced in a study of beta chain features in type 1 diabetes. Data came from immunoSEQ multiplex PCR; TCRdb stores just in-frame clones and leaves some out. The sample records 680,000 or so clones, roughly 16% being singletons. Sequencing was performed on naive CD4+ T cells from blood. These receptors were taken from a man aged 18-30 years in good health. Both conserved end residues are part of each CDR3. A D gene is named only where the DNA matches it firmly. The size field is filled for only some rows; it gives once, few, many or a size class.

>TRBV5-4|TRBJ1-6|-|-
CASSVPGTPGHSPLHF
TGTGCCAGCAGCGTACCCGGGACGCCTGGGCATTCACCCCTCCACTTT
>TRBV4-1|TRBJ2-1|few|TRBD2
CASSQPTSGRSNEQFF
TGCGCCAGCAGCCAACCTACTAGCGGGAGGTCCAATGAGCAGTTCTTC
>TRBV7-2|TRBJ1-2|-|TRBD1
CASSFLQGYYGYTF
TGTGCCAGCAGCTTCTTACAGGGGTACTATGGCTACACCTTC
>TRBV6-5|TRBJ2-6|-|-
CASSYEGFSGANVLTF
TGTGCCAGCAGTTACGAAGGCTTCTCTGGGGCCAACGTCCTGACTTTC
>TRBV5-6|TRBJ2-3|-|TRBD1
CASSSLDRVGTDTQYF
TGTGCCAGCAGCTCCCTGGACAGGGTGGGCACAGATACGCAGTATTTT
>TRBV7-2|TRBJ2-6|many|-
CASSLRSSGANVLTF
TGTGCCAGCAGCTTAAGGAGTTCTGGGGCCAACGTCCTGACTTTC
>TRBV6-5|TRBJ1-2|few|TRBD1
CASTIPGTGGGYTF
TGTGCCAGCACCATTCCCGGGACAGGGGGTGGCTACACCTTC
>TRBV28|TRBJ1-3|-|TRBD1
CASLEGGTGLGNTIYF
TGTGCCAGCCTGGAAGGAGGGACAGGGCTCGGAAACACCATATATTTT
>TRBV11-2|TRBJ2-1|-|TRBD2
CASSPRTSGSNEQFF
TGTGCCAGCAGCCCGCGGACTAGCGGGAGCAATGAGCAGTTCTTC
>TRBV11-1|TRBJ1-1|-|-
CASSLSGDTEAFF
TGTGCCAGCAGCCTCTCGGGGGACACTGAAGCTTTCTTT
>TRBV7-2|TRBJ2-1|few|TRBD2
CASSLSAGVHEQFF
TGTGCCAGCTCCCTCAGCGCGGGAGTACATGAGCAGTTCTTC
>TRBV4-1|TRBJ2-1|few|TRBD1
CASSQGDSTYNEQFF
TGCGCCAGCAGCCAAGGGGACAGTACCTACAATGAGCAGTTCTTC
>TRBV6-5|TRBJ1-5|-|TRBD1
CASRGTGENQPQHF
TGTGCCAGCCGTGGGACAGGGGAAAATCAGCCCCAGCATTTT
>TRBV5-1|TRBJ2-3|few|-
CASSLELSTDTQYF
TGCGCCAGCAGCTTGGAATTATCCACAGATACGCAGTATTTT
>TRBV11-2|TRBJ2-2|-|TRBD1
CASSAYRGRRGGELFF
TGTGCCAGCAGCGCATACAGGGGGCGCCGTGGCGGGGAGCTGTTTTTT
>TRBV6-1|TRBJ1-2|few|TRBD1
CASSGGQNYGYTF
TGTGCCAGCAGTGGGGGACAGAACTATGGCTACACCTTC
>TRBV5-4|TRBJ1-2|-|TRBD1
CASSTTGLNYGYTF
TGTGCCAGCAGCACGACAGGGTTAAACTATGGCTACACCTTC
>TRBV14|TRBJ1-1|few|-
CASSLNMNTEAFF
TGTGCCAGCAGCCTAAACATGAACACTGAAGCTTTCTTT
>TRBV20-1|TRBJ1-2|-|-
CSAAGYTF
TGCAGTGCGGCTGGCTACACCTTC
>TRBV15|TRBJ2-4|few|-
CATSGVRGSGKNIQYF
TGTGCCACCAGCGGAGTCCGGGGATCCGGCAAAAACATTCAGTACTTC
>TRBV7-2|TRBJ1-6|few|-
CASSYRYREGNSPLHF
TGTGCCAGCAGCTACCGTTACAGGGAAGGGAATTCACCCCTCCACTTT
>TRBV5-1|TRBJ2-3|-|-
CASWLPGGVDTQYF
TGCGCCAGCTGGTTGCCTGGGGGTGTAGATACGCAGTATTTT
>TRBV7-9|TRBJ2-7|-|TRBD1
CASSPRGPDRDSSYEQYF
TGTGCCAGCAGCCCCAGAGGCCCGGACAGGGATTCCTCCTACGAGCAGTACTTC
>TRBV9|TRBJ2-1|once|-
CASSVGSPYNEQFF
TGTGCCAGCAGCGTAGGCAGCCCGTACAATGAGCAGTTCTTC
>TRBV5-1|TRBJ2-6|few|TRBD1
CASSQRQGKGSGANVLTF
TGCGCCAGCAGCCAACGACAGGGGAAGGGCTCTGGGGCCAACGTCCTGACTTTC
>TRBV25-1|TRBJ1-2|-|-
CASIAGKGYGYTF
TGTGCCAGCATAGCAGGGAAGGGCTATGGCTACACCTTC
>TRBV30|TRBJ1-1|-|TRBD1
CAWRGIKAGGVGTEAFF
TGTGCCTGGAGGGGAATCAAGGCAGGGGGCGTAGGCACTGAAGCTTTCTTT
>TRBV29-1|TRBJ2-7|-|TRBD2
CSVGGGTYEQYF
TGCAGCGTCGGGGGGGGAACCTACGAGCAGTACTTC
>TRBV20-1|TRBJ1-1|-|-
CSAGFTEAFF
TGCAGTGCTGGGTTTACTGAAGCTTTCTTT
>TRBV18|TRBJ2-1|-|TRBD2
CASSPPGIAGGSYNEQFF
TGTGCCAGCTCACCACCGGGGATTGCGGGAGGGAGTTACAATGAGCAGTTCTTC
>TRBV4-1|TRBJ1-3|-|-
CASSQDSTSGNTIYF
TGCGCCAGCAGCCAAGATTCCACCTCTGGAAACACCATATATTTT
>TRBV19|TRBJ2-6|-|-
CASSIFGKTGANVLTF
TGTGCCAGTAGTATATTTGGCAAGACTGGGGCCAACGTCCTGACTTTC
>TRBV11-3|TRBJ2-1|few|-
CASSLFTDEQFF
TGTGCCAGCAGCTTATTTACCGATGAGCAGTTCTTC
>TRBV15|TRBJ2-3|few|TRBD1
CATSRATGDGDTQYF
TGTGCCACCAGCAGAGCAACAGGGGATGGAGATACGCAGTATTTT
>TRBV6-5|TRBJ1-1|-|TRBD1
CASSITGAMNTEAFF
TGTGCCAGCAGTATCACAGGGGCGATGAACACTGAAGCTTTCTTT
>TRBV18|TRBJ2-1|few|-
CASSPRGISNEQFF
TGTGCCAGCTCACCTAGAGGGATAAGCAATGAGCAGTTCTTC
>TRBV28|TRBJ2-4|few|-
CAITSRGGFLAKNIQYF
TGTGCCATCACTTCCAGAGGGGGATTTCTAGCCAAAAACATTCAGTACTTC
>TRBV25-1|TRBJ1-1|few|-
CASGSLRRTEAFF
TGTGCCAGCGGTTCCTTGAGGCGGACTGAAGCTTTCTTT
>TRBV30|TRBJ1-5|few|-
CAWTGGSDQPQHF
TGTGCCTGGACCGGAGGGTCGGATCAGCCCCAGCATTTT
>TRBV19|TRBJ2-5|few|-
CASSDRFFETQYF
TGTGCCAGTTCCGACAGGTTCTTTGAGACCCAGTACTTC
>TRBV7-2|TRBJ2-7|-|-
CASSLTTLRSYEQYF
TGTGCCAGCAGCTTAACAACTTTGAGGTCCTACGAGCAGTACTTC
>TRBV6-5|TRBJ2-7|-|-
CASSYVVLRPYEQYF
TGTGCCAGCAGTTACGTGGTTTTGAGGCCCTACGAGCAGTACTTC
>TRBV2|TRBJ1-1|-|-
CASSEMGGTEAFF
TGTGCCAGCAGTGAAATGGGTGGCACTGAAGCTTTCTTT
>TRBV30|TRBJ2-3|-|-
CAWSVGGADTQYF
TGTGCCTGGAGTGTAGGGGGGGCAGATACGCAGTATTTT
>TRBV18|TRBJ2-7|-|TRBD2
CASSPGTSGIHEQYF
TGTGCCAGCTCACCCGGGACTAGCGGGATCCACGAGCAGTACTTC
>TRBV7-2|TRBJ2-5|few|-
CASSQEWQWKETQYF
TGCGCCAGCAGCCAAGAATGGCAGTGGAAAGAGACCCAGTACTTC
>TRBV9|TRBJ2-1|few|TRBD2
CASSVDGGSTNEQFF
TGTGCCAGCAGCGTAGATGGCGGGAGCACGAATGAGCAGTTCTTC
>TRBV4-2|TRBJ2-3|few|TRBD1
CASSKGRQGTDTQYF
TGTGCCAGCAGCAAGGGGAGACAGGGGACAGATACGCAGTATTTT
>TRBV19|TRBJ2-1|few|TRBD1
CASSMDRVDEQFF
TGTGCCAGTAGTATGGACAGGGTAGATGAGCAGTTCTTC
>TRBV28|TRBJ1-1|few|TRBD1
CASRGGTVMNTEAFF
TGTGCCAGCAGAGGAGGGACAGTCATGAACACTGAAGCTTTCTTT
>TRBV18|TRBJ1-2|few|-
CASSYIYGYTF
TGTGCCAGCTCATACATCTATGGCTACACCTTC